This TCR beta chain was recorded in a study of tumour-infiltrating T cells in Burkitt lymphoma. The overall study: The Burkitt lymphoma cohort spanned all epidemiological subtypes. Survival, overall and progression-free, tracked with productive clonality.

Sequencing was performed with immunoSEQ multiplex PCR; in TCRdb, only in-frame clones are kept and a portion is missing. This sample has 5,000 to 7,500 clones, with more than 75% found just once. Comments on this clone: This specimen includes other DNA sequences encoding the same CDR3.

The CDR3 covers 13 residues. Germline V lookup: CDR1 MDHEN, CDR2 SYDVKM. V lost 4 bases to trimming and J lost 1 base, with 5 bases between them. The sample was tumor tissue. The chain is built from TRBV28 and TRBJ1-5; D gene ambiguous. This receptor was taken from a human donor with Burkitt lymphoma. CDR3 loop: CASSSGSNQPQHF. The DNA of the CDR3 is TGTGCCAGCAGTTCGGGAAGCAATCAGCCCCAGCATTTT.